This T cell receptor beta chain was found in a study of T cells in Graves' hyperthyroidism and ophthalmopathy. Germline loops: CDR1 LNHNV, CDR2 YYDKDF (reference sequence). The CDR3 loop spans 15 amino acids. Trimming took 0 bases from V and 0 from J, leaving 5 bases between them. This clonotype was detected ten times or more. Amplified TCR beta CDR3 regions derived from RNA transcripts. The study used the HTBI primer set for a first-round RT-PCR of the TCR CDR3. From the multiplex PCR reads, TCRdb called clonotypes with MiXCR, one entry per CDR3 protein. The sample lists fewer than 600,000 distinct CDR3 sequences; approximately 15% were seen once.

The chain has TRBV15 and TRBJ1-4; no clear D. The sequencing sample was made of blood. The TCR comes from a woman aged 40-49 years with Graves' hyperthyroidism. The CDR3 loop is CATSRDAATNEKLFF. CDR3 bases: TGTGCCACCAGCAGAGATGCGGCAACTAATGAAAAACTGTTTTTT.